This T cell receptor (beta chain) was recovered during a study of blood T cell repertoires in COVID-19. Study-wide context: Donors in the United States, Italy and Spain gave samples during acute or convalescent COVID-19. T cells, B-cell-depleted T cells, or PBMCs provided the cDNA or gDNA that served as material.

Generated by immunoSEQ multiplex PCR, the TCRdb table keeps only in-frame clones and is missing some. Among 140,000 to 150,000 clones, approximately 88% were seen once, and the ten largest hold roughly 1.6%. The sequenced sample was peripheral blood. This TCR derives from a woman between 50 and 59 years old with acute or convalescent COVID-19.

Here the CDR3 reads CASSTRLAAGHEQFF. The CDR3 nucleotides read TGTGCCAGCAGCACCCGACTAGCGGCGGGGCATGAGCAGTTCTTC. The chain carries TRBV9 and TRBJ2-1, with 9 bases aligning to TRBD2. Germline CDR1 reads SGDLS; CDR2 reads YYNGEE. The CDR3 has 15 residues. V lost 4 bases, J lost 8 bases, and 10 bases stayed unmatched.